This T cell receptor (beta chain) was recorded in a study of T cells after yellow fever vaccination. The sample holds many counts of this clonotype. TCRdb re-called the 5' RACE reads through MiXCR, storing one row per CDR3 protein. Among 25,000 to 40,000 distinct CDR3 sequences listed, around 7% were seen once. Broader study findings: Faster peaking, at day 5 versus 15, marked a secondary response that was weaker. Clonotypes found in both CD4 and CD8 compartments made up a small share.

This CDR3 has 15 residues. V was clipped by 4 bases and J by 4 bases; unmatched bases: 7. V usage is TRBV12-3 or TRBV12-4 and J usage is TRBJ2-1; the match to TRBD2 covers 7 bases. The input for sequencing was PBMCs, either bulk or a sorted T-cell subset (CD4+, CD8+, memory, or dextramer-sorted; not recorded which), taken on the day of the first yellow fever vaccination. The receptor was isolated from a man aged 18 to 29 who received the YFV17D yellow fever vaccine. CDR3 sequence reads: CASSSYGRGYNEQFF. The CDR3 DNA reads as TGTGCCAGCAGTTCATACGGGCGGGGGTACAATGAGCAGTTCTTC.